The clone carrying this TCR beta chain occurred many times. The antigen remains undetermined. Noted time point: patch test 3, about 24 weeks after DPC sensitization. Treatment given: therapeutic diphenylcyclopropenone sensitization with weekly scalp DPC. Total RNA extraction was carried out from unfractionated whole blood. The entry originates in a study of human T cells and chemical hapten exposure. Background on the study: Yields of TCR per sample differed, chiefly owing to small differences in pooled library volume.

The CDR3 contains 17 residues. Trimming removed 0 bases from V and 6 bases from J; junction bases left unmatched: 8. The germline gives CDR1 SGHVS, CDR2 FNYEAQ. Individual cDNA molecules received unique molecular identifiers in the library. TCRdb re-analysed the RACE reads in MiXCR, keeping a single row per CDR3 protein. The sample contains 38,000 or so distinct CDR3 sequences, more than 8% of which appear only once. General study findings and limits: Sensitizing to DPC left TCRs with a frequency above 1 in 1000 unaltered. While controls formed fewer of them, expanded TCRs formed significantly more large CDR3 similarity clusters.

The receptor was derived from a man between 50 and 59 years old with alopecia areata. Some clones in this sample may be carry-over from other donors' samples. The sample consisted of whole blood, taken in connection with sensitization to the hapten diphenylcyclopropenone (DPC). The chain carries TRBV7-6 and TRBJ2-2; 9 bases agree with TRBD2. The CDR3 DNA is TGTGCCAGCAGCTTAGCCCTTAGCGGGAGTGTGGCCGGGGAGCTGTTTTTT. This encodes CASSLALSGSVAGELFF.